The 9 T cell receptor beta chains presented below share a single source sample, sequenced in a study of fetal regulatory T cell absence and autoimmunity. Only in-frame clones appear in the TCRdb table, and some are missing; sequencing was by immunoSEQ multiplex PCR. The sample consists of some 50,000 clones, roughly 83% of them appearing once. Sequenced: cord blood. These receptor sequences come from a newborn boy with IPEX syndrome.

The chain employs TRBV7-2 and TRBJ2-3; 11 nucleotides line up with TRBD2. This CDR3 region has 18 residues. Trimming at V came to 5 bases and at J to 2 bases, leaving 12 bases not matched to a gene. Germline V gives CDR1 SGHTA, CDR2 FQGNSA. The CDR3 here is CASSPVGLADTLTDTQYF. The CDR3 DNA reads TGTGCCAGCAGCCCAGTGGGACTAGCGGACACACTCACAGATACGCAGTATTTT.

The gene calls are TRBV4-3 and TRBJ2-3; the D is unclear. CDR1 and CDR2 (germline): LGHNA, YSLEER. Trimming removed 1 base at V and 2 bases at J, with 13 bases between. The CDR3 sequence is 16 residues long. The CDR3 bases are TGCGCCAGCAGCCAAGCCCCCCCTGGATTCACAGATACGCAGTATTTT. It encodes CASSQAPPGFTDTQYF.

The J gene is TRBJ2-3, the V gene TRBV9; 9 bases are a match to TRBD1. Germline CDR1 reads SGDLS; CDR2 reads YYNGEE. The CDR3 consists of 14 residues. The ends lost 3 bases at V and 4 bases at J; junction bases unmatched: 3. The DNA for the CDR3 is TGTGCCAGCAGCGATACAGGGGGCTCAGATACGCAGTATTTT. It yields the protein CASSDTGGSDTQYF.

The V gene is TRBV6-1, the J gene TRBJ1-5, with TRBD1 matching over 9 bases. This CDR3 contains 14 residues. J gave up 7 bases and V 3 bases, and 4 bases lay outside the gene matches. Germline V gene lookup returns CDR1 MNHNS and CDR2 SASEGT. In DNA, the CDR3 is TGTGCCAGCAGTGACCGACAGGGGGGGCAGCCCCAGCATTTT. Translated, it gives CASSDRQGGQPQHF.

V usage is TRBV19 and J usage is TRBJ2-4; 10 bases align to TRBD1. V was pared by 4 bases and J by 9 bases, with 6 bases of the junction left unmatched. The CDR3 is 14 residues long. The germline V gene has CDR1 LNHDA and CDR2 SQIVND (reference sequence). The CDR3, as DNA: TGTGCCAGTAGTAGAGACAGGGGGCTTCCCATTCAGTACTTC. Encoded protein: CASSRDRGLPIQYF.

The gene calls are TRBV14 and TRBJ2-7; 9 bases are a match to TRBD2. The CDR3 contains 15 residues. Trimming at V came to 4 bases and at J to 2 bases, leaving 6 bases not matched to a gene. Germline values: CDR1 SGHDN, CDR2 FVKESK. CDR3 residues: CASSLLAGETYEQYF. In DNA, the CDR3 is TGTGCCAGCAGCCTTTTAGCGGGAGAGACCTACGAGCAGTACTTC. Using reference TRBV14 and TRBJ2-7 for the parts outside the CDR3, the full variable domain is EAGVTQFPSHSVIEKGQTVTLRCDPISGHDNLYWYRRVMGKEIKFLLHFVKESKQDESGMPNNRFLAERTGGTYSTLKVQPAELEDSGVYFCASSLLAGETYEQYFGPGTRLTVT.

This clone was seen a single time. CDR3 in amino acids: CASSELPDSEAFF. The CDR3 DNA reads as TGTGCCAGCAGTGAACTGCCAGATTCTGAAGCTTTCTTT. J is TRBJ1-1 and V is TRBV2; D uncertain. Per the germline V gene, CDR1 is SNHLY and CDR2 is FYNNEI. Trimming stripped 2 bases from V and 6 bases from J, with 10 bases between. This CDR3 comprises 13 residues.

The gene calls are TRBV23-1 and TRBJ2-1, with D tentatively TRBD1 or TRBD2 (5 bases each). TRBV23-1 is known as an ORF, though its function is uncertain. This CDR3 region has 17 residues. V was clipped by 4 bases and J by 4 bases, with 20 bases between them. The CDR3 DNA follows: TGCGCCAGCAGTCGAAGACCCCGGGACCCCGGGTACAATGAGCAGTTCTTC. Its protein is CASSRRPRDPGYNEQFF.

The J gene is TRBJ1-3, the V gene TRBV10-2, with D hard to call. In germline, CDR1 is WSHSY, CDR2 SAAADI. V lost 3 bases and J lost 0, with 3 bases in between. This CDR3 contains 13 residues. The chain's CDR3 is CASSDNSGNTIYF. The CDR3 DNA is TGCGCCAGCAGTGACAACTCTGGAAACACCATATATTTT.